Following are 9 T cell receptor beta chains from one sample sequenced in a study of T-cell reconstitution after alpha-beta-depleted transplantation in children. The authors prepared the TCRbeta library with unique molecular identifiers. TCRdb re-called the PCR reads with MiXCR, one entry per CDR3 protein. Of around 400,000 distinct CDR3 sequences listed, approximately 11% are singletons. The material sequenced was PBMCs from the stem cell graft donor, taken from the stem cell graft. These receptors were collected from a human donor who donated a stem cell graft to a child with acute myeloid leukemia.

The V gene is TRBV12-3 or TRBV12-4, the J gene TRBJ2-3, with a weak D call TRBD2 (6 bases). This CDR3 comprises 15 residues. The V gene lost 3 bases and the J gene lost 3 bases, with 13 bases spanning the gap. The CDR3 is CASSFLASGTDTQYF. The CDR3 nucleotides read TGTGCCAGCAGTTTCTTGGCCAGCGGGACAGATACGCAGTATTTT.

This clonotype was counted many times. The V and J genes are TRBV5-6 and TRBJ2-2, with a weak D call TRBD1 (6 bases). V lost 1 base to trimming and J lost 4 bases, with 14 bases between them. CDR1 and CDR2 from the germline V gene are SGHDT and YYEEEE. This CDR3 region has 16 residues. For the CDR3, the DNA is TGTGCCAGCAGCTTGTCAGGGGCTCGCTTCACCGGGGAGCTGTTTTTT. Its protein product is CASSLSGARFTGELFF.

This clonotype was recorded a few times. This rearrangement joins TRBV20-1 to TRBJ1-5; D is unresolved. This CDR3 has 15 amino acids. Germline CDR1 is DFQATT and CDR2 is SNEGSKA (reference sequence). The V and J ends lost 1 base and 0 bases respectively, with 10 bases between them. CDR3 nucleotide sequence: TGCAGTGCTAGAGGCACATCTTATAGCAATCAGCCCCAGCATTTT. This codes for CSARGTSYSNQPQHF.

This clonotype was seen a few times. The V call is TRBV20-1, the J call TRBJ2-2, with D perhaps TRBD1 (5 bases). Trimming shortened V by 5 bases and J by 3 bases, and 10 bases separated the two germline ends. This CDR3 is built from 13 residues. Germline V gene data show CDR1 as DFQATT and CDR2 as SNEGSKA (reference sequence). This CDR3 is CSAEDIYTGELFF. The CDR3 coding sequence is TGCAGTGCTGAGGACATTTACACCGGGGAGCTGTTTTTT.

The rearrangement joins TRBV4-1 to TRBJ1-2; perhaps TRBD1 as D (5 bases). Deletions cut 1 base from V and 3 bases from J, with 21 bases between. This CDR3 spans 18 amino acids. CDR1 is MGHRA and CDR2 is YSYEKL in the germline V gene. CDR3 sequence: CASSQGVAGHWLDYGYTF. The CDR3 DNA follows: TGCGCCAGCAGCCAAGGCGTAGCAGGGCATTGGTTGGACTATGGCTACACCTTC.

This clonotype was detected many times. The chain is built from TRBV9 and TRBJ1-2; tentative D call: TRBD1 (5 bases). CDR3 length equals 15 residues. The V gene lost 4 bases and the J gene lost 4 bases, with 17 bases spanning the gap. The V gene's germline CDR1 is SGDLS and CDR2 YYNGEE. CDR3 DNA: TGTGCCAGCAGCACAGGTGGAGGGGTAGGCTATGGCTACACCTTC. Its translation is CASSTGGGVGYGYTF.

There are many counts of this clonotype. The chain recombines TRBV12-3 or TRBV12-4 with TRBJ2-1; D unresolved. The V end lost 2 bases, the J end lost 4 bases, and 3 bases lay between the germline ends. CDR3 length: 12 residues. For the CDR3, the DNA is TGTGCCAGCAGTTTAACTTACAATGAGCAGTTCTTC. Amino acids: CASSLTYNEQFF.

CDR3 nucleotides: TGTGCCACCAGCGAGCGGGGGCCGGACAATGAGCAGTTCTTC. Translating it yields CATSERGPDNEQFF. The chain combines TRBV24-1 with TRBJ2-1; 8 bases are a match to TRBD2. The V gene end was trimmed by 7 bases and the J gene end by 5 bases; junction bases not matched to a gene: 6. Germline-derived CDR1 and CDR2 are KGHDR and SFDVKD. The CDR3 length is 14 residues.

V gene TRBV7-8 combines with J gene TRBJ2-1; D is perhaps TRBD2 (6 bases). Germline assignment: CDR1 SGHVS and CDR2 FQNEAQ. This CDR3 contains 15 residues. The V gene lost 4 bases and the J gene lost 0 bases, with 10 bases spanning the gap. Here the CDR3 DNA reads TGTGCCAGCAGCTACGGGAGAGTCTCCTACAATGAGCAGTTCTTC. It is translated as CASSYGRVSYNEQFF.